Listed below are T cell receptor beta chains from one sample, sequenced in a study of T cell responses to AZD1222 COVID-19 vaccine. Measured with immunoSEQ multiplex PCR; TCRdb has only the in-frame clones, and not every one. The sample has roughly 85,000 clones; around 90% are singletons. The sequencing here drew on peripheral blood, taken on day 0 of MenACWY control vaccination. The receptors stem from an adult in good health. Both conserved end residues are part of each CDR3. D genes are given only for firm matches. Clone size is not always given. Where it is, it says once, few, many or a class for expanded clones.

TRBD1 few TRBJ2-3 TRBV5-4 TGTGCCAGCAGCTGGGGACAGGGAGGCGATACGCAGTATTTT CASSWGQGGDTQYF
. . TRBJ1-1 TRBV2 TGTGCCAGCATATGGACGCAAGGGAACACTGAAGCTTTCTTT CASIWTQGNTEAFF
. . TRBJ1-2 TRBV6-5 TGTGCCAGCAAAGGAGCTAACTATGGCTACACCTTC CASKGANYGYTF
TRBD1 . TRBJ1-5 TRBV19 TGTGCCAGTAGTACCTCACCGACAGGGGTGAATCAGCCCCAGCATTTT CASSTSPTGVNQPQHF
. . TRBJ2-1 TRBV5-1 TGCGCCAGCAGCCCTCTAACTAGCTTTGGGGCACCAGATGAGCAGTTCTTC CASSPLTSFGAPDEQFF
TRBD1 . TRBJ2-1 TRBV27 TGTGCCAGCAGTAACCGGGACAGGCTGCAGTTCTTC CASSNRDRLQFF
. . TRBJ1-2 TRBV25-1 TGTGCCAGCAGGGGTGCGGGAAGCTATGGCTACACCTTC CASRGAGSYGYTF
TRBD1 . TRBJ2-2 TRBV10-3 TGTGCCATCAGTCACAGGGGGTTGGTAATTTGGACCGGGGAGCTGTTTTTT CAISHRGLVIWTGELFF
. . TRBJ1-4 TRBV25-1 TGTGCCAGCAGGGGAGTTGAAAAACTGTTTTTT CASRGVEKLFF
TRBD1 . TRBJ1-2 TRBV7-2 TGTGCCAGCAGCTTAGGGACAGGGTCCTATGGCTACACCTTC CASSLGTGSYGYTF
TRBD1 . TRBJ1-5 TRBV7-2 TGTGCCAGCAGCTCACCGGACAGGGGGATCCCTAGCAATCAGCCCCAGCATTTT CASSSPDRGIPSNQPQHF
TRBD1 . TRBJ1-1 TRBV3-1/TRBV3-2 TGTGCCAGCAGCCACCTCCAGGGGGACACTGAAGCTTTCTTT CASSHLQGDTEAFF
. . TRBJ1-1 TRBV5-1 TGCGCCAGCAGCTTGGAGGCAGGGGCCCCTAGGGGTGAAGCTTTCTTT CASSLEAGAPRGEAFF
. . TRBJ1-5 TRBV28 TGTGCCACCAGGGAGGTGGGAAGGGACAATCAGCCCCAGCATTTT CATREVGRDNQPQHF
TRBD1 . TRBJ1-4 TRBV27 TGTGCCAGCAGCAAAGACAGGGCGGAAAAACTGTTTTTT CASSKDRAEKLFF
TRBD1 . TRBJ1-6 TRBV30 TGTGCCTGGAGTCCCGGACAGGGTGGTTCACCCCTCCACTTT CAWSPGQGGSPLHF